This T cell receptor (beta chain) was sequenced during a study of blood T cell repertoires in COVID-19. Study information: The samples span acute and convalescent COVID-19 from the United States, Italy and Spain. The cDNA or gDNA used as material had been derived from T cells, B-cell-depleted T cells, or PBMCs.

Study processing details: Reference gene primers were amplified, and this amplification served to estimate nucleated cell counts. Generated by immunoSEQ multiplex PCR, the TCRdb table keeps only in-frame clones and is missing some. The DNA was the basis for D and trimming; V, J and clone size are from that table. The repertoire consists of approximately 160,000 clones, with approximately 88% occurring once and the leading ten covering 2.9%. Germline V gives CDR1 ENHRY, CDR2 SYGVKD. The CDR3 consists of 16 residues. V lost 2 bases and J lost 8, with 16 bases in between. This clonotype originated in a woman aged 55-69 years with acute or convalescent COVID-19. The J gene is TRBJ1-6, the V gene TRBV10-3; D may be TRBD1 (5 bases). Material: peripheral blood. Written as DNA, the CDR3 is TGTGCCATCAGTGAGGGCAGCGGGGCCCCCGATTCACCCCTCCACTTT. Protein product: CAISEGSGAPDSPLHF.